A selection of T cell receptor beta chains follows, all from one sample in a study of early T cells in non-severe SARS-CoV-2 infection. One entry per CDR3 protein, called by TCRdb with MiXCR from the 5' RACE reads. Among 70,000 to 75,000 distinct CDR3 sequences listed, roughly 13% were seen once. The specimen sequenced was whole blood. The origin of the receptors is an adult who was a healthcare worker with PCR-confirmed SARS-CoV-2 infection or an uninfected control (not recorded which). Both conserved end residues are part of each CDR3. Each record gives: J gene, V gene, D gene, clone size, CDR3 DNA, CDR3 protein. A D gene is named only where the DNA matches it firmly. The size of a clone is reported for some rows only, either as once, few or many, or as a class for expanded clones.

>TRBJ2-3|TRBV29-1|TRBD1|few
TGCAGCGTGCTACCGGGACAGGGTGTTCAATACACAGATACGCAGTATTTT
CSVLPGQGVQYTDTQYF
>TRBJ2-5|TRBV3-1|-|-
TGTGCCAGCAGCCTCCGGAGGGAAGGAGAGACCCAGTACTTC
CASSLRREGETQYF
>TRBJ2-3|TRBV7-2|-|few
TGTGCCAGCAGCCTCGTCTTAGGGGCGCGCACAGATACGCAGTATTTT
CASSLVLGARTDTQYF
>TRBJ2-1|TRBV15|-|many
TGTGCCACCAGCAGGGACAGGGAGGGTCATAATGAGCAGTTCTTC
CATSRDREGHNEQFF
>TRBJ1-5|TRBV28|-|few
TGTGCCAGCAGTTTCGGGGAGATCCCTCGGGCCCAGCATTTT
CASSFGEIPRAQHF
>TRBJ2-3|TRBV5-1|TRBD2|-
TGCGCCAGCAGCTTGACTAGCGGGGGGGCAGCAGATACGCAGTATTTT
CASSLTSGGAADTQYF
>TRBJ1-4|TRBV10-3|-|-
TGTGCCATCAGCCCGCGTGTGGATGAAAAACTGTTTTTT
CAISPRVDEKLFF
>TRBJ1-2|TRBV7-2|-|many
TGTGCCAGCAGCTTCCGGGGGCCCTATGGCTACACCTTC
CASSFRGPYGYTF
>TRBJ2-1|TRBV20-1|-|few
TGCAGTGCTCTCGGACAGTCGGAGCAGTTCTTC
CSALGQSEQFF
>TRBJ1-3|TRBV19|-|-
TGTGCCAGTAGTAAAACGACAGGACTAAACACCATATATTTT
CASSKTTGLNTIYF
>TRBJ1-5|TRBV6-2/TRBV6-3|-|-
TGTGCCAGCGGCCGGACAGTCTCCTATAGCAATCAGCCCCAGCATTTT
CASGRTVSYSNQPQHF
>TRBJ1-1|TRBV6-1|-|-
TGTGCCAGCAGTGAAGCGCGGTCGGGGCTTGAAGCTTTCTTT
CASSEARSGLEAFF
>TRBJ1-5|TRBV9|TRBD1|few
TGTGCCAGCAGCTCAGGGGGGGCGAGGCAGCCCCAGCATTTT
CASSSGGARQPQHF
>TRBJ1-1|TRBV7-6|-|-
TGTGCCAGCAGCTTAGGGTTTTTGTCGATGACTGAAGCTTTCTTT
CASSLGFLSMTEAFF
>TRBJ2-3|TRBV6-5|-|many
TGTGCCAGCAGTTACTCTTTGACCCGCTCTAACACAGATACGCAGTATTTT
CASSYSLTRSNTDTQYF
>TRBJ2-1|TRBV4-1|TRBD1|-
TGCGCCAGCAGCCAGGATTCCGGACAGGGGAAGAATGAGCAGTTCTTC
CASSQDSGQGKNEQFF
>TRBJ2-3|TRBV24-1|-|few
TGTGCCACCAGTGGAGACCACGAAGATACGCAGTATTTT
CATSGDHEDTQYF
>TRBJ2-7|TRBV29-1|-|few
TGCAGCGTGGAGACGGTATCCTACGAGCAGTACTTC
CSVETVSYEQYF
>TRBJ2-5|TRBV4-3|TRBD2|few
TGCGCCAGCGGCCAAGAGCGGGGGGGCCTGGAGACCCAGTACTTC
CASGQERGGLETQYF
>TRBJ1-1|TRBV21-1|-|-
TGTGCCAGCAGCGGACAGGGAAAGGGGAACACTGAAGCTTTCTTT
CASSGQGKGNTEAFF
>TRBJ2-5|TRBV10-3|-|few
TGTGCCATCAGTGAGCCGACAGGGACTACGCCCCAGTACTTC
CAISEPTGTTPQYF
>TRBJ2-5|TRBV5-5|-|few
TGTGCCAGCAGCTTACTAGACGGAGAGACCCAGTACTTC
CASSLLDGETQYF
>TRBJ1-6|TRBV7-9|-|few
TGTGCCAGCAGCCCGTTGGGCGGGACTAATAATTCACCCCTCCACTTT
CASSPLGGTNNSPLHF
>TRBJ2-1|TRBV11-2|-|few
TGTGCCAGCAGCTTACTGGCGGGGGCCTCGACGAAATACAATGAGCAGTTCTTC
CASSLLAGASTKYNEQFF
>TRBJ2-5|TRBV5-1|-|-
TGCGCCAGCAGCTTGGCCGAGGGGAAGGGGGAGACCCAGTACTTC
CASSLAEGKGETQYF
>TRBJ2-3|TRBV7-2|TRBD2|few
TGTGCCAGCAGCCAGCGGGGGGGCTTTGAAGATACGCAGTATTTT
CASSQRGGFEDTQYF
>TRBJ2-7|TRBV12-3/TRBV12-4|-|many
TGTGCCAGCAGTTTAGGGGGGTCCTACGAGCAGTACTTC
CASSLGGSYEQYF
>TRBJ1-2|TRBV7-2|TRBD1|few
TGTGCCAGCAGCTTCGGACAGGGAGGGTATGGCTACACCTTC
CASSFGQGGYGYTF
>TRBJ2-1|TRBV5-1|TRBD2|few
TGCGCCAGCAGCATAAAACACGGGACTAGCGGGGGCAATGAGCAGTTCTTC
CASSIKHGTSGGNEQFF
>TRBJ2-3|TRBV29-1|TRBD1|-
TGCAGCGCTGGAACGGACAGGGGGCGTTCAGATACGCAGTATTTT
CSAGTDRGRSDTQYF
>TRBJ2-2|TRBV6-5|-|-
TGTGCCAGCAGTTCTTGGTCAGCGCCAAGAACCGGGGAGCTGTTTTTT
CASSSWSAPRTGELFF
>TRBJ2-1|TRBV3-1|TRBD1|few
TGTGCCAGCAGCCAACCCACCGGGACAGACAATGAGCAGTTCTTC
CASSQPTGTDNEQFF
>TRBJ2-5|TRBV5-1|-|-
TGCGCCAGCAGCTTGGGGGTCCAAGAGACCCAGTACTTC
CASSLGVQETQYF
>TRBJ1-1|TRBV29-1|-|many
TGCAGCGTTGAAGATCTTCTGCGGGGGGGAGGCACTGAAGCTTTCTTT
CSVEDLLRGGGTEAFF
>TRBJ2-3|TRBV7-9|-|few
TGTGCCAGCAGCTCGACTTTATGGACAGCCGCGGGAGCGGCAGATACGCAGTATTTT
CASSSTLWTAAGAADTQYF
>TRBJ2-7|TRBV7-2|-|many
TGTGCCAGCAGCCCCCAGGGGGGCGCTTTCAACCACGAGCAGTACTTC
CASSPQGGAFNHEQYF
>TRBJ2-1|TRBV11-1|TRBD1|many
TGTGCCAGCAGCTTATGGGATTTTGCGGGACAGGGGGACAATGAGCAGTTCTTC
CASSLWDFAGQGDNEQFF
>TRBJ2-7|TRBV28|TRBD2|-
TGTGCCAGCAGTTTACTGGGACTAGCTCGCGAGCAGTACTTC
CASSLLGLAREQYF
>TRBJ2-7|TRBV9|-|few
TGTGCCAGCAGCGTAGCGTCAGGGGGGTACGAGCAGTACTTC
CASSVASGGYEQYF
>TRBJ2-3|TRBV20-1|-|many
TGCAGTGCTAGAGGTGGGGCTAGCGTTTATACAGATACGCAGTATTTT
CSARGGASVYTDTQYF
>TRBJ2-7|TRBV6-2/TRBV6-3|-|-
TGTGCCAGCACCCTACCCCGTGGCAGGTCCTACGAGCAGTACTTC
CASTLPRGRSYEQYF
>TRBJ1-6|TRBV20-1|TRBD1|many
TGCAGTGCTCGGCGTACAGGGGGCAATAGGCCCTATAATTCACCCCTCCACTTT
CSARRTGGNRPYNSPLHF
>TRBJ1-2|TRBV28|-|-
TGTGCCAGCAGTCCCGCCGGGGACTACTATGGCTACACCTTC
CASSPAGDYYGYTF
>TRBJ1-2|TRBV3-1|-|few
TGTGCCAGCAGCCAAGGCGCCGACAACTATGGCTACACCTTC
CASSQGADNYGYTF
>TRBJ2-7|TRBV5-1|-|few
TGCGCCAGCAGCTTGAAGGTATCATCCTACGAGCAGTACTTC
CASSLKVSSYEQYF
>TRBJ2-5|TRBV7-6|-|many
TGTGCCAGCAGCTTAGGTTCTGGGTTTCAAGAGACCCAGTACTTC
CASSLGSGFQETQYF